The 32 T cell receptor beta chains below were found in one sample sequenced in a study of T cell changes during pregnancy in multiple sclerosis. Some clones are missing from TCRdb's copy, which holds only in-frame ones; the method was immunoSEQ multiplex PCR. The repertoire holds tens of thousands of clones, with 80% to 95% as singletons. The sample consisted of peripheral blood, taken after pregnancy. These TCRs come from a female donor in good health, enrolled as a control in a pregnancy study.

The chain recombines TRBV19 with TRBJ2-5, with 8 bases identical to TRBD2. From germline, CDR1 is LNHDA and CDR2 SQIVND (reference sequence). Trimming removed 6 bases from V and 5 bases from J; junction bases left unmatched: 14. The CDR3 contains 16 residues. In DNA, the CDR3 is TGTGCCAGTAGCCAGAGGGAGCGGGGGCCACGGGAGACCCAGTACTTC. Amino acids: CASSQRERGPRETQYF.

The rearrangement joins TRBV2 to TRBJ1-6; 9 nucleotides match TRBD1. The CDR3 is 15 amino acids. Germline-derived CDR1 and CDR2 are SNHLY and FYNNEI. Unmatched junction bases numbered 9, after V lost 6 bases and J lost 9 bases. The CDR3 loop reads CASRSLGQGSSPLHF. The CDR3 DNA sequence: TGTGCCAGCAGGAGTCTAGGACAGGGGAGTTCACCCCTCCACTTT.

The chain has TRBV4-3 and TRBJ1-4, with 9 bases that match TRBD1. Germline lookup yields CDR1 LGHNA and CDR2 YSLEER. V shed 3 bases and J 6 bases; nucleotides not matched to a gene: 8. The CDR3 spans 16 residues. The CDR3 protein is CASSQGVGQGDEKLFF. The CDR3 region has the DNA TGCGCCAGCAGCCAGGGAGTGGGACAGGGTGATGAAAAACTGTTTTTT.

The chain has TRBV5-8 and TRBJ1-6, with a weak D call TRBD1 (6 bases). V lost 3 bases and J 8 bases, leaving 15 bases between the germline ends. The CDR3 length is 15 residues. Germline V gene sequence: CDR1 SGHTS, CDR2 YDEGEE. CDR3 coding DNA: TGTGCCAGCAGCTATTCCAGGGGTCCGGATTCACCCCTCCACTTT. It yields the protein CASSYSRGPDSPLHF.

This clone appeared a few times. The J gene is TRBJ2-3, the V gene TRBV5-4; 12 bases are a match to TRBD2. The V segment lost 4 bases and the J segment 3 bases; nucleotides outside the gene matches: 6. CDR1 is SGHNT, CDR2 YYREEE, per germline (reference sequence). The CDR3 loop spans 16 amino acids. CDR3 nucleotides: TGTGCCAGCAGCCCGCGGCTAGCGGGAGGGACAGATACGCAGTATTTT. This sequence encodes CASSPRLAGGTDTQYF.

The sample holds one count of this clone. The rearrangement joins TRBV7-2 to TRBJ1-1; perhaps TRBD1 as D (6 bases). The germline V and J ends were trimmed by 1 base and 5 bases, with 14 bases remaining between them. CDR1 SGHTA and CDR2 FQGNSA come from the germline V gene. The length of the CDR3 is 15 residues. CDR3: CASSLGGGRRTEAFF. In DNA form, the CDR3 reads TGTGCCAGCAGCTTAGGGGGGGGCAGGCGAACTGAAGCTTTCTTT.

The table lists this clone with a count of one. The J gene is TRBJ2-5, the V gene TRBV6-1; 10 bases are shared with TRBD1. Germline values: CDR1 MNHNS, CDR2 SASEGT. CDR3 length equals 15 residues. The trim removed 4 bases at V and 5 bases at J, leaving 7 bases unmatched. CDR3: CASSGTGGRRETQYF. Written as DNA, the CDR3 is TGTGCCAGCAGTGGGACAGGGGGTCGCAGGGAGACCCAGTACTTC.

This clone was seen only once. The CDR3 here is CASSPGTSGTYEQYF. The CDR3 region has the DNA TGTGCCAGCAGCCCGGGGACTAGCGGAACCTACGAGCAGTACTTC. The chain couples TRBV9 to TRBJ2-7, with 11 positions matching TRBD2. CDR1 and CDR2 (germline): SGDLS, YYNGEE. The CDR3 has 15 residues. The J segment lost 2 bases and the V segment lost 4 bases, leaving 5 bases of the junction unmatched.

CDR3 residues: CASSLDSRGYEQYF. The CDR3 nucleotides read TGTGCCAGTAGTTTGGACAGTAGGGGTTACGAGCAGTACTTC. The rearrangement joins TRBV19 to TRBJ2-7; possibly TRBD1 for D (6 bases). V was shortened by 5 bases and J by 4 bases, with 15 bases between the two germline ends. The CDR3 runs 14 residues. Per germline, CDR1 LNHDA and CDR2 SQIVND (reference sequence). The full variable domain, rest sourced from reference TRBV19 and TRBJ2-7, is DGGITQSPKYLFRKEGQNVTLSCEQNLNHDAMYWYRQDPGQGLRLIYYSQIVNDFQKGDIAEGYSVSREKKESFPLTVTSAQKNPTAFYLCASSLDSRGYEQYFGPGTRLTVT.

The rearrangement uses TRBV5-4 and TRBJ2-1, with D unresolved. Trimming cost V 0 bases and J 9 bases, with 7 bases left between them. This CDR3 contains 12 residues. From germline, CDR1 is SGHNT and CDR2 YYREEE (reference sequence). CDR3 amino acids: CASSLGAGEQFF. In nucleotides, the CDR3 is TGTGCCAGCAGCTTGGGAGCCGGTGAGCAGTTCTTC.

V and J are TRBV14 and TRBJ2-1, with D maybe TRBD1 (6 bases). Germline V gives CDR1 SGHDN, CDR2 FVKESK. The CDR3 covers 16 residues. Trimming stripped 2 bases from V and 3 bases from J, with 14 bases between. CDR3 protein: CASSQRQVAGYNEQFF. Here the CDR3 DNA reads TGTGCCAGCAGCCAACGACAGGTGGCGGGCTACAATGAGCAGTTCTTC.

V and J are TRBV7-2 and TRBJ1-1, with D possibly TRBD1 on 5 matching bases. Germline V lookup: CDR1 SGHTA, CDR2 FQGNSA. The CDR3 spans 14 residues. The ends were cut back, 4 bases at V and 4 bases at J, with 13 bases in the middle. CDR3 amino acids: CASSSSRGGTEAFF. The CDR3 coding sequence is TGTGCCAGCAGCTCCTCGCGGGGGGGCACTGAAGCTTTCTTT.

This clone showed up just once. V is TRBV19 and J is TRBJ1-2, with D unclear. Per the germline V gene, CDR1 is LNHDA and CDR2 is SQIVND (reference sequence). Trimming took off 7 bases at V and 3 bases at J, with 24 bases between the two ends. This CDR3 is 17 amino acids long. The CDR3 is CASKEFGKTKGYYGYTF. The DNA of the CDR3 is TGTGCCAGTAAGGAGTTCGGGAAGACAAAAGGTTACTATGGCTACACCTTC.

The chain joins TRBV19 to TRBJ1-4; 10 bases are a match to TRBD1. Germline trimming cut 7 bases from V and 7 bases from J; bases unmatched to any gene: 9. Germline V gene lookup returns CDR1 LNHDA and CDR2 SQIVND (reference sequence). The CDR3 totals 15 residues. CDR3 sequence (DNA): TGTGCCAGTACCAATAGTGGGACAGGGGTTGAAAAACTGTTTTTT. Translating gives CASTNSGTGVEKLFF.

The CDR3 DNA sequence: TGTGCCAGCAGCCTTGGACAGGTGATGGATGGCTACACCTTC. It codes for CASSLGQVMDGYTF. J is TRBJ1-2 and V is TRBV6-5; 7 bases are shared with TRBD1. The CDR3 runs to 14 residues. The J segment lost 6 bases and the V segment lost 6 bases, leaving 10 bases of the junction unmatched. Germline V gene data show CDR1 as MNHEY and CDR2 as SVGAGI.

The CDR3 loop reads CASSGWDSHNYGYTF. The CDR3 coding sequence is TGTGCCAGCAGTGGTTGGGACAGCCATAACTATGGCTACACCTTC. This chain uses TRBV6-1 with TRBJ1-2, with 7 bases matching TRBD1. The CDR3 extends over 15 amino acids. CDR1 and CDR2 (germline): MNHNS, SASEGT. Losses at the gene ends were 4 bases for V and 1 base for J; bases not matched to a gene: 6.

The chain has TRBV30 and TRBJ1-4, with TRBD1 identical over 12 bases. This CDR3 is 15 amino acids long. Germline V CDR1 and CDR2: GTSNPN, SVGIG (reference sequence). V lost 2 bases to trimming and J lost 8 bases; unmatched junction nucleotides: 6. CDR3 in amino acids: CAWSPTGTGGEKLFF. Written as DNA, the CDR3 is TGTGCCTGGAGTCCAACCGGGACAGGGGGCGAAAAACTGTTTTTT.

The rearrangement links TRBV27 to TRBJ1-2; D is possibly TRBD1 (5 bases). The CDR3 is 14 amino acids. Per germline, CDR1 MNHEY and CDR2 SMNVEV (reference sequence). The V end lost 7 bases, the J end lost 8 bases, and 20 bases lay between the germline ends. The CDR3 DNA reads TGTGCCAGCACGCCACGTGGGGGGTTGGGGGGCTACACCTTC. This encodes CASTPRGGLGGYTF.

V is TRBV19 and J is TRBJ2-7; TRBD2 matches 14 bases. The CDR3 loop spans 16 amino acids. V was clipped by 5 bases and J by 1 base; unmatched bases: 4. Germline-derived CDR1 and CDR2 are LNHDA and SQIVND (reference sequence). CDR3 bases: TGTGCCAGTAGTGGGGGACTAGCGGGGGATTCCTACGAGCAGTACTTC. It specifies CASSGGLAGDSYEQYF.

This clone appeared a few times. The chain's CDR3 is CASSPPVASRNQPQHF. DNA for the CDR3: TGTGCCAGTAGTCCCCCCGTTGCATCTAGGAATCAGCCCCAGCATTTT. The chain couples TRBV19 to TRBJ1-5; D call uncertain. Germline lookup yields CDR1 LNHDA and CDR2 SQIVND (reference sequence). The CDR3 contains 16 residues. V lost 5 bases to trimming and J lost 4 bases, with 18 bases between them.

The chain carries TRBV15 and TRBJ2-5; 8 bases align to TRBD1. CDR3 length: 18 residues. Germline CDR1 is LNHNV and CDR2 is YYDKDF (reference sequence). With V trimmed by 4 bases and J by 2 bases, 15 bases remained unmatched. In nucleotides, the CDR3 is TGTGCCACCAGCACTCGACAGGGGAGGTGGTCGGATCAAGAGACCCAGTACTTC. This translates into CATSTRQGRWSDQETQYF.

This sequence joins TRBV5-1 and TRBJ2-3; 8 nucleotides agree with TRBD2. CDR3 length: 16 residues. Germline values: CDR1 SGHRS, CDR2 YFSETQ. V gave up 0 bases and J gave up 1 base; unmatched junction bases: 4. The CDR3, as DNA: TGCGCCAGCAGCTTGGATGGGCGGGGGGGCACAGATACGCAGTATTTT. As protein: CASSLDGRGGTDTQYF.

Here the CDR3 reads CASSVAGTGDYEQYF. The CDR3 DNA reads TGTGCCAGCAGCGTAGCCGGGACGGGGGACTACGAGCAGTACTTC. V is TRBV9 and J is TRBJ2-7; D is possibly TRBD2 (6 bases). CDR3 length: 15 amino acids. The germline gives CDR1 SGDLS, CDR2 YYNGEE. With 0 bases removed from V and 3 bases from J, the gap between germline ends came to 13 bases.

The chain links TRBV27 to TRBJ2-7, with 11 bases matching TRBD1. J was trimmed by 6 bases and V by 8 bases; bases with no gene match: 6. The CDR3 is 13 residues long. Germline CDR1 is MNHEY and CDR2 is SMNVEV (reference sequence). CDR3 loop: CASGPGQGGEQYF. The CDR3 bases are TGTGCCAGCGGTCCGGGACAGGGGGGCGAGCAGTACTTC.

The chain joins TRBV5-6 to TRBJ2-2; TRBD2 might be the D (5 bases). The ends were cut back, 0 bases at V and 2 bases at J, with 11 bases in the middle. The germline V gene has CDR1 SGHDT and CDR2 YYEEEE. The CDR3 runs 16 residues. CDR3 sequence (DNA): TGTGCCAGCAGCTTGGAAAGGACGGGAAACACCGGGGAGCTGTTTTTT. It translates to CASSLERTGNTGELFF.

This chain uses TRBV7-2 with TRBJ2-3, with 7 nucleotides matching TRBD1. Germline CDR1 and CDR2: SGHTA and FQGNSA. With V trimmed by 0 bases and J by 1 base, 1 base remained unmatched. This CDR3 region has 15 residues. The CDR3 region is CASSLAGQRTDTQYF. The CDR3 DNA sequence: TGTGCCAGCAGCTTAGCGGGACAGCGCACAGATACGCAGTATTTT.

The chain carries TRBV28 and TRBJ2-6; TRBD1 is a possible D gene (6 bases). Looked up from germline, CDR1 is MDHEN and CDR2 is SYDVKM. The CDR3 spans 15 residues. V lost 4 bases and J 1 base, leaving 8 bases between the germline ends. This chain's CDR3 is CASSSGVSGANVLTF. The CDR3 DNA reads as TGTGCCAGCAGTTCAGGGGTATCTGGGGCCAACGTCCTGACTTTC.

This rearrangement joins TRBV5-4 to TRBJ2-5; the D is unclear. V was pared by 2 bases and J by 7 bases, with 12 bases between. The CDR3 is made up of 13 amino acids. Germline values: CDR1 SGHNT, CDR2 YYREEE (reference sequence). The CDR3: CASSFGSPGTQYF. CDR3 bases: TGTGCCAGCAGCTTCGGGTCCCCGGGGACCCAGTACTTC.

This chain uses TRBV30 with TRBJ1-2; D unclear. Germline V lookup: CDR1 GTSNPN, CDR2 SVGIG (reference sequence). The CDR3 contains 14 residues. V lost 3 bases and J 8 bases, leaving 19 bases between the germline ends. The CDR3 sequence: CAWSERSSQRGYTF. The CDR3 nucleotides are TGTGCCTGGAGCGAGCGGTCCTCACAAAGGGGCTACACCTTC.

The chain has TRBV5-1 and TRBJ2-2; TRBD2 agrees at 10 bases. The germline CDR1 and CDR2 sequences are SGHRS and YFSETQ. This CDR3 region has 15 residues. The ends lost 2 bases at V and 7 bases at J; junction bases unmatched: 5. CDR3 sequence reads: CASSFSGGPGGELFF. CDR3 sequence (DNA): TGCGCCAGCAGCTTTAGCGGGGGGCCCGGCGGGGAGCTGTTTTTT. The complete variable domain, with remaining parts taken from reference TRBV5-1 and TRBJ2-2, reads KAGVTQTPRYLIKTRGQQVTLSCSPISGHRSVSWYQQTPGQGLQFLFEYFSETQRNKGNFPGRFSGRQFSNSRSEMNVSTLELGDSALYLCASSFSGGPGGELFFGEGSRLTVL.

This rearrangement joins TRBV7-2 to TRBJ2-1; 13 nucleotides align to TRBD2. With 4 bases clipped from V and 1 base from J, the junction kept 7 bases outside the gene matches. The germline V gene has CDR1 SGHTA and CDR2 FQGNSA. The CDR3 spans 18 residues. The CDR3 DNA sequence: TGTGCCAGCAGCTACCGGACTAGCGGGAGCGGGTCCTACAATGAGCAGTTCTTC. This codes for CASSYRTSGSGSYNEQFF.

V is TRBV6-5 and J is TRBJ1-1, with D hard to call. Germline V gene lookup returns CDR1 MNHEY and CDR2 SVGAGI. Trimming took 2 bases from V and 1 from J, leaving 8 bases between them. CDR3 size: 14 residues. CDR3 DNA: TGTGCCAGCAGTTACCGGCAGGCGAACACTGAAGCTTTCTTT. Translation gives CASSYRQANTEAFF.